The source of this T cell receptor beta chain is a study of Ad26.COV2.S vaccination and SARS-CoV-2 variants. General study points: There was a possibility that the TCR breadth and depth analyses underestimated total T cell responses.

Profiling relied on immunoSEQ multiplex PCR, and the TCRdb table lists in-frame clones only, not all of them. The sample has some 420,000 clones, roughly 88% seen once. Comments on this clone: Antigen unknown.

Treatment given: 15 to 20 received Ad26.COV2.S at low or high dose, single or two shots; several received placebo; per-sample allocation not given. The samples date from day 63 after the first vaccine or placebo injection. The germline CDR1 and CDR2 sequences are MGHRA and YSYEKL. The germline V and J ends were trimmed by 3 bases and 4 bases, with 21 bases remaining between them. The CDR3 extends over 18 amino acids. The sample was peripheral blood, taken in a trial of Ad26.COV2.S vaccine versus placebo. The V and J genes are TRBV4-1 and TRBJ2-2; D perhaps matches TRBD2 (6 bases). The TCR was taken from a person between 18 and 60 years old who received the Ad26.COV2.S COVID-19 vaccine or a placebo. CDR3 nucleotides: TGCGCCAGCAGCCAGGTTCCGCCGGGGCGGCGGGGCACCGGGGAGCTGTTTTTT. Translation gives CASSQVPPGRRGTGELFF.